The sequence of this T cell receptor (beta chain) was determined in a study of blood T cell repertoires in COVID-19. Study background: Samples representing acute and convalescent COVID-19 were sourced from the United States, Italy and Spain. From T cells, B-cell-depleted T cells, or PBMCs came the material, which was cDNA or gDNA.

Source study methods: Quantification of nucleated cells was approximated via reference gene primer amplification. Measured with immunoSEQ multiplex PCR; TCRdb has only the in-frame clones, and not every one. The DNA was the basis for D and trimming; V, J and clone size are from that table. The sample records some 78,000 clones, about 90% being singletons. Trimming shortened V by 3 bases and J by 1 base, and 12 bases separated the two germline ends. This CDR3 is built from 15 residues. Germline CDR1 is LGHDT and CDR2 is YNNKEL (reference sequence). The J gene is TRBJ1-1, the V gene TRBV3-1 (or the pseudogene TRBV3-2); D is perhaps TRBD1 (5 bases). This TCR came from a woman between 45 and 60 years old in a cohort sampled during active COVID-19. The sample consisted of peripheral blood. Here the CDR3 DNA reads TGTGCCAGCAGCCACAGCGGGGGAAGGAACACTGAAGCTTTCTTT. Translated, it gives CASSHSGGRNTEAFF.